Included here is one T cell receptor beta chain sequence, with context. What it binds is unknown. Each CDR3 protein gets one entry after TCRdb re-called the reads with MiXCR. The repertoire holds 40,000 to 50,000 distinct CDR3 sequences, with roughly 20% as singletons. CDR3 length: 15 amino acids. CDR1 SGHKS and CDR2 YYEKEE come from the germline V gene (reference sequence). The junction had 9 bases not matched to a gene; V was cut back by 2 bases and J by 4 bases. The data originate from a study of T cell repertoires in cytomegalovirus infection. Study in general: Both CMV infection and a matching HLA type were indicated by public TCR beta signatures. Regarding the study as a whole: Ex vivo responses were dominated by HLA-C-restricted CMV-specific TCR beta clonotypes.

The V and J genes are TRBV5-5 and TRBJ2-7, with 7 bases fitting TRBD2. Material for sequencing was PBMCs, sequenced either directly or after in vitro stimulation (not recorded which). The TCR comes from a human donor in good health (CMV status not recorded). Some clones in this sample may be carry-over from other donors' samples. Here the CDR3 DNA reads TGTGCCAGCAGCTTCCGTGCGCTAGCGGCATACGAGCAGTACTTC. The encoded protein is CASSFRALAAYEQYF.